This T cell receptor beta chain was identified during a study of early T cells in non-severe SARS-CoV-2 infection. TCRdb independently ran MiXCR on the 5' RACE reads; one entry per CDR3 protein. The profile shows some 51,000 distinct CDR3 sequences, under 15% of them singletons. Germline V gene sequence: CDR1 GTSNPN, CDR2 SVGIG (reference sequence). This CDR3 is 15 amino acids long. The germline V and J ends were trimmed by 1 base and 11 bases, with 21 bases remaining between them. The sequence was collected from an adult who was a healthcare worker with PCR-confirmed SARS-CoV-2 infection or an uninfected control (not recorded which). The input for sequencing was whole blood, taken at baseline. The rearrangement joins TRBV30 to TRBJ2-1, with D perhaps TRBD2 (6 bases). The CDR3 spells CAWSGRLVSGAKQFF. The CDR3 DNA sequence: TGTGCCTGGAGTGGCCGCCTGGTTTCGGGAGCTAAGCAGTTCTTC. Variable domain in full (rest from reference TRBV30 and TRBJ2-1): SQTIHQWPATLVQPVGSPLSLECTVEGTSNPNLYWYRQAAGRGLQLLFYSVGIGQISSEVPQNLSASRPQDRQFILSSKKLLLSDSGFYLCAWSGRLVSGAKQFFGPGTRLTVL.